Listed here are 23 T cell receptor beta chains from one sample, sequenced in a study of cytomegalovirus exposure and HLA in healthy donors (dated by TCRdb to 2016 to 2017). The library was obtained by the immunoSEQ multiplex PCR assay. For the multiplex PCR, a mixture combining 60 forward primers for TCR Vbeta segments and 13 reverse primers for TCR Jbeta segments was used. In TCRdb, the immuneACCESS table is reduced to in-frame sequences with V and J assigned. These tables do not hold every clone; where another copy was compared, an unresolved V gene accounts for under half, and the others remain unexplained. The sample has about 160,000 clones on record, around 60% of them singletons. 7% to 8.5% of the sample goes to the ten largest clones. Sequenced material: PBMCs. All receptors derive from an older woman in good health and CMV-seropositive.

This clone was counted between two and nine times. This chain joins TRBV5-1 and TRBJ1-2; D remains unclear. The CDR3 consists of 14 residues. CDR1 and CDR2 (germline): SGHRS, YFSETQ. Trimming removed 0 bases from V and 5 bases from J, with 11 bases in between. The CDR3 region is CASSLDPGWYGYTF. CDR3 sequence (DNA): TGCGCCAGCAGCTTGGACCCGGGGTGGTATGGCTACACCTTC.

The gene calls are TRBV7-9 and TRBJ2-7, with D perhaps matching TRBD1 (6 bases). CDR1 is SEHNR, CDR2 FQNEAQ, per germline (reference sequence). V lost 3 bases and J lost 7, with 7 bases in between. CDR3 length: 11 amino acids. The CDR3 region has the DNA TGTGCCAGCAGCTTTCAGGGGGAGCAGTACTTC. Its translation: CASSFQGEQYF.

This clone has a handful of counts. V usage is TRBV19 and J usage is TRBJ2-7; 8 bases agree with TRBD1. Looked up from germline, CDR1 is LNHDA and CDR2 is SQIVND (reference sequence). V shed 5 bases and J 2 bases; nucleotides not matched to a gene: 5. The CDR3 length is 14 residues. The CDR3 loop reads CASSPRTGTYEQYF. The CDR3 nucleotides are TGTGCCAGTAGTCCCAGGACAGGGACCTACGAGCAGTACTTC.

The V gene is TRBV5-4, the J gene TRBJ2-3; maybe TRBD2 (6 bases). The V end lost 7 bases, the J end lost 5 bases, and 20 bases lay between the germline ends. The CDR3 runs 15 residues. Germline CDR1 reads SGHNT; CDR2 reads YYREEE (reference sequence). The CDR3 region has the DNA TGTGCCAGCGCAGCAGAGGGGAGGTTTGGAGATACGCAGTATTTT. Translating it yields CASAAEGRFGDTQYF. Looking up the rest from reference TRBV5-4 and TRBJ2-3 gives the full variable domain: ETGVTQSPTHLIKTRGQQVTLRCSSQSGHNTVSWYQQALGQGPQFIFQYYREEENGRGNFPPRFSGLQFPNYSSELNVNALELDDSALYLCASAAEGRFGDTQYFGPGTRLTVL.

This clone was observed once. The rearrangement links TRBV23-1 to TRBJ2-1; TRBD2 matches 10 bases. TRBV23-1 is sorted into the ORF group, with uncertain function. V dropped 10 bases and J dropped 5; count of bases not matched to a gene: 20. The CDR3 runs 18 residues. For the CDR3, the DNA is TGCGCCAATGGCCCCTCTAGCGGGAGTTCCCTAGCCCACAATGAGCAGTTCTTC. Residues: CANGPSSGSSLAHNEQFF.

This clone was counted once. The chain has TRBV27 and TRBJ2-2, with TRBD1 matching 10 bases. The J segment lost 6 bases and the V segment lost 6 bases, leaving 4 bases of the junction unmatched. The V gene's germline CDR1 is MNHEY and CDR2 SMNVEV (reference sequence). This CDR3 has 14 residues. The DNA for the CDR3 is TGTGCCAGCAGACGGACAGGGGGTGCCGGGGAGCTGTTTTTT. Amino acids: CASRRTGGAGELFF.

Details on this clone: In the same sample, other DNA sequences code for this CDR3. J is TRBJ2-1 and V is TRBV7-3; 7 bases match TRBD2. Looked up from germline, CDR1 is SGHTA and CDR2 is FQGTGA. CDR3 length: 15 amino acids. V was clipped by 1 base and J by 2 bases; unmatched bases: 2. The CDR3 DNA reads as TGTGCCAGCAGCTTAATCCTAGCGGCCTACAATGAGCAGTTCTTC. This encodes CASSLILAAYNEQFF.

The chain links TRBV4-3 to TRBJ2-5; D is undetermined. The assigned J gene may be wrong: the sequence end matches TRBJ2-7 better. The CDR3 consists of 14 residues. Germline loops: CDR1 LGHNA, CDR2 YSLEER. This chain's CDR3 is CASSQDLAAYEQYF. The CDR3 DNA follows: TGCGCCAGCAGCCAAGATCTGGCGGCCTACGAGCAGTACTTC.

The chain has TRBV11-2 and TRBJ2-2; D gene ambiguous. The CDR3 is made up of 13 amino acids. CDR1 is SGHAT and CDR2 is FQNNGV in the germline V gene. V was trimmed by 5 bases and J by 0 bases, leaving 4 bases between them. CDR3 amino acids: CASSITNTGELFF. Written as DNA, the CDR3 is TGTGCCAGCAGCATCACGAACACCGGGGAGCTGTTTTTT. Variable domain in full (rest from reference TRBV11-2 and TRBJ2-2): EAGVAQSPRYKIIEKRQSVAFWCNPISGHATLYWYQQILGQGPKLLIQFQNNGVVDDSQLPKDRFSAERLKGVDSTLKIQPAKLEDSAVYLCASSITNTGELFFGEGSRLTVL.

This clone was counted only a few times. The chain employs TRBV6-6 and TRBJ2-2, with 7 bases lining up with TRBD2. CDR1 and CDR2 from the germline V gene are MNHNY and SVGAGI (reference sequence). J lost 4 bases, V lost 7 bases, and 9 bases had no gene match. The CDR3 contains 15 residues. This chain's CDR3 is CASNFGRSGTGELFF. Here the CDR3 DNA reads TGTGCCAGCAATTTCGGGAGGAGTGGCACCGGGGAGCTGTTTTTT.

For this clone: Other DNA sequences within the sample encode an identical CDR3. DNA of the CDR3: TGCGCCAGCAGCAAAGGGGGCAGGAATGAGCAGTTCTTC. Residues: CASSKGGRNEQFF. The rearrangement uses TRBV5-1 and TRBJ2-1; 7 nucleotides agree with TRBD1. The trim removed 4 bases at V and 7 bases at J, leaving 5 bases unmatched. The CDR3 loop spans 13 amino acids. CDR1 and CDR2 from the germline V gene are SGHRS and YFSETQ.

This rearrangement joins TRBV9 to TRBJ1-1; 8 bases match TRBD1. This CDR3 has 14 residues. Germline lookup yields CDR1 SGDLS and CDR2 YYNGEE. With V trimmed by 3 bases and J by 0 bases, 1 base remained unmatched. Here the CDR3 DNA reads TGTGCCAGCAGCGGACAGGGGTTGAACACTGAAGCTTTCTTT. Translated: CASSGQGLNTEAFF.

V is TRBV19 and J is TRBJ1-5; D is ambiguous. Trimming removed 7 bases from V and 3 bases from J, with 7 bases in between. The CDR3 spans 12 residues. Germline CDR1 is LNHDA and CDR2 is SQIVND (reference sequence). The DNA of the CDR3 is TGTGCCAGTATTGGCATCAATCAGCCCCAGCATTTT. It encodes CASIGINQPQHF.

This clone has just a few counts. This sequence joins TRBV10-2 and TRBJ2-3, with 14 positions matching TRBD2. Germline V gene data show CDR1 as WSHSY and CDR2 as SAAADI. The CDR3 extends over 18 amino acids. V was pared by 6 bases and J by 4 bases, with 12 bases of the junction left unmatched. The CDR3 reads CASRFRLAGGPPADTQYF. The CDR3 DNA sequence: TGCGCCAGCAGGTTTCGACTAGCGGGAGGGCCTCCGGCAGATACGCAGTATTTT.

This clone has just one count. The CDR3 spells CAISEFPGGGGYTF. For the CDR3, the DNA is TGTGCCATCAGTGAGTTCCCCGGGGGAGGTGGCTACACCTTC. The chain has TRBV10-3 and TRBJ1-2; a possible D gene is TRBD1 (5 bases). This CDR3 is built from 14 residues. Germline V lookup: CDR1 ENHRY, CDR2 SYGVKD. V lost 1 base, J lost 7 bases, and 13 bases lay in between.

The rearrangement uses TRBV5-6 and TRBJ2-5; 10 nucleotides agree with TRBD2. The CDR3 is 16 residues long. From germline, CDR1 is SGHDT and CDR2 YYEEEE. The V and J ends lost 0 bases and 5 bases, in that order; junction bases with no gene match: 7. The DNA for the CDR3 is TGTGCCAGCAGCTTGGCCCTAGCGGGAGTCCAGGAGACCCAGTACTTC. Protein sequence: CASSLALAGVQETQYF.

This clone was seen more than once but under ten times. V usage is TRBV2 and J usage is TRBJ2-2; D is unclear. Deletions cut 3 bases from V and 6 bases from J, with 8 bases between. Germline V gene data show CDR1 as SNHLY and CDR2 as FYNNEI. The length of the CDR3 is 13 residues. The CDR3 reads CASSEESAGELFF. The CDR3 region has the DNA TGTGCCAGCAGTGAGGAGAGCGCCGGGGAGCTGTTTTTT.

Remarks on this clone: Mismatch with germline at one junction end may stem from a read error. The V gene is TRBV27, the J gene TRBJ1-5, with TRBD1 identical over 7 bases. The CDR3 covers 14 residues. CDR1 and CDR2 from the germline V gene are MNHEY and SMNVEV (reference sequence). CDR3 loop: CASSLDRADQPQHF. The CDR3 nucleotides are TGTGCCAGCAGTTTAGACAGGGCCGATCAGCCTCAGCATTTT.

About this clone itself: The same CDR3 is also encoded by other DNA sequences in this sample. The CDR3 reads CASSVGTSGEETQYF. CDR3 DNA sequence: TGTGCCAGCAGCGTAGGGACTAGCGGGGAAGAGACCCAGTACTTC. The rearrangement uses TRBV9 and TRBJ2-5; 12 positions match TRBD2. There are 15 residues in the CDR3. V shed 0 bases and J 3 bases; nucleotides not matched to a gene: 0. Germline V gene sequence: CDR1 SGDLS, CDR2 YYNGEE.

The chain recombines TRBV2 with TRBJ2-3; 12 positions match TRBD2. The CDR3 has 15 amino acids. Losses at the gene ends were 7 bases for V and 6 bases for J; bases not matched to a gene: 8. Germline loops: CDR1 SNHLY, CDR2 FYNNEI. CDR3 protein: CASTFLAGGADTQYF. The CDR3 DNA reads TGTGCCAGCACTTTCCTAGCGGGAGGGGCGGATACGCAGTATTTT.

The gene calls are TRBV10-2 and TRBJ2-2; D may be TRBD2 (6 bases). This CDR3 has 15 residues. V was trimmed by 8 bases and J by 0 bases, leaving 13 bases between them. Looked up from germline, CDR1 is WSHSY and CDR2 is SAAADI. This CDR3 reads CASVGGGTNTGELFF. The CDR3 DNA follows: TGCGCCAGCGTTGGTGGAGGGACGAACACCGGGGAGCTGTTTTTT.

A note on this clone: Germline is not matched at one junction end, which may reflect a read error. Here the CDR3 DNA reads TGCAGCGTGGTCCGGGCGGGAGTCTACAGTGAGCAGTTCTTC. Residues: CSVVRAGVYSEQFF. The chain links TRBV29-1 to TRBJ2-1, with 7 bases matching TRBD2. Germline loops: CDR1 SQVTM, CDR2 ANQGSEA. The CDR3 sequence is 14 residues long.

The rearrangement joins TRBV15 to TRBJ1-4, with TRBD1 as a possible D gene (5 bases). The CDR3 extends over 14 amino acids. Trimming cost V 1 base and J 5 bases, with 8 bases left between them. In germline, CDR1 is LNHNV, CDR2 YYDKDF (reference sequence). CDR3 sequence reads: CATSRGGGNEKLFF. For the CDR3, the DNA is TGTGCCACCAGCAGAGGGGGGGGAAATGAAAAACTGTTTTTT.